This TCR beta chain was observed in a study of OX40 agonist ivuxolimab in advanced cancers. For the wider study: Ivuxolimab, which targeted the costimulatory receptor OX40 (CD134), was an agonistic, fully human IgG2 monoclonal antibody. Intravenous ivuxolimab was administered to patients every 2 weeks at six dose levels: 0.01, 0.1, 0.3, 1.5, 3 and 10 mg/kg. Among the roughly 52 dose-escalation patients, some 19 had hepatocellular carcinoma, roughly 15 melanoma, 9 renal cell carcinoma and 9 head and neck cancer. In the dose-escalation cohort, 82.7% of patients were male, and the mean age was approximately 60 years, with a range of 23 to 79. Patients were allowed to have had prior anti-PD-1, anti-PD-L1 or anti-CTLA-4 therapy, and approximately 40% of the dose-escalation patients had been treated with checkpoint inhibitors. Three dose-escalation patients achieved partial responses, one with hepatocellular carcinoma and two with cutaneous melanoma. Peripheral TCRbeta sequencing was intended to test whether TCR sequence diversity was altered and clonal T-cell expansion was caused by ivuxolimab. The paper reports the monotherapy dose-escalation portion (N of about 52 patients) of the phase I ivuxolimab trial. The full study reports these points: Low levels of normalized T-cell clonal expansion were also seen in some patients who did not respond. In partial responders in the 0.1-3.0 mg/kg groups, normalized peripheral clonal expansion was found to be among the lowest, especially among CD8+ T cells. After ivuxolimab, CD8+ T cells had more expanded clones than CD4+ T cells on average. The antigen specificity of the peripheral T cells that underwent clonal expansion was not determined. At doses of 0.1 to 3.0 mg/kg, clonal expansion of both CD4+ and CD8+ blood T cells was observed from baseline to week 6.

Patients with autoimmune disease history or receiving systemic immunosuppression were excluded from the trial. Peripheral blood for TCR sequencing was drawn from every dose cohort at baseline, at cycle 4 day 1 and at cycle 7 day 1. Samples came from an open-label, multicenter, first-in-human phase I dose-escalation trial of ivuxolimab. The trial enrolled adults with locally advanced or metastatic head and neck squamous cell, hepatocellular, melanoma or renal cell carcinoma. Before TCR sequencing, CD4+ and CD8+ T cells were separately sorted from peripheral blood. Genomic DNA was isolated from the sorted cells so that the TCRbeta CDR3 region could be sequenced. The immunoSEQ Assay was used for sequencing of TCRbeta CDR3 regions. The source is immuneACCESS, and TCRdb retained only in-frame sequences with V and J called. Part of the clones is not carried over; for the studies checked, unresolved V genes explain less than half of this, and the remainder is unexplained. Recorded for this sample are about 65,000 clones; roughly nine tenths of them occurred a single time. 1.1% of the sample is in the top ten clones.

Concerning this clone: What antigen it recognizes has not been identified. No quality values exist for individual bases; no much larger clone is one base distant.

The CDR3 runs 14 residues from the cysteine to the phenylalanine. Just CDR3 DNA is preserved here, 42 bases in frame from base 1. For this chain, trimming is 4 bases at the V end and 4 bases at the J end, and the number of junction bases without a gene match is 7. CDR1 and CDR2 are read off the germline V gene as SGHRS and YFSETQ. The input for sequencing was CD4+ or CD8+ T cells sorted from blood, taken in a trial of the OX40 agonist ivuxolimab. The chain is assembled from TRBV5-1 and TRBJ1-1; 7 bases in the middle match TRBD1. The clonotype originates from an adult with an advanced solid tumor such as melanoma, head and neck, liver or kidney cancer. The CDR3 in this case is CASSLDRSGTEAFF. The base sequence is TGCGCCAGCAGCCTGGACAGGTCGGGCACTGAAGCTTTCTTT.